The 21 T cell receptor beta chains listed next were all sequenced from one sample in a study of T cell responses to AZD1222 COVID-19 vaccine. Clones were sequenced by immunoSEQ multiplex PCR, and TCRdb holds only the in-frame ones, with some missing. Altogether some 130,000 clones are present, 70% to 90% being singletons, with the ten largest covering around 7.9%. The sample was peripheral blood, taken 28 days after the second dose of the MenACWY control vaccine. These TCRs come from an adult who received the MenACWY meningococcal vaccine as a control.

The genes are TRBV28 and TRBJ2-5; D is unresolved. V was clipped by 3 bases and J by 5 bases, with 10 bases between them. CDR1 is MDHEN and CDR2 is SYDVKM in the germline V gene. The CDR3 runs 13 residues. The CDR3 here is CASSFDGQETQYF. CDR3 nucleotides: TGTGCCAGCAGTTTTGATGGGCAGGAGACCCAGTACTTC.

The rearrangement links TRBV6-1 to TRBJ1-3; no firm D call. The CDR3 covers 13 residues. V dropped 1 base and J dropped 7 bases, with 8 bases sitting between them. Germline V lookup: CDR1 MNHNS, CDR2 SASEGT. CDR3 coding DNA: TGTGCCAGCAGTGAAGTGGCCACGAACACCATATATTTT. The encoded protein is CASSEVATNTIYF.

The chain couples TRBV28 to TRBJ2-1, with a weak D call TRBD2 (7 bases). This CDR3 has 16 amino acids. The V end lost 6 bases, the J end lost 7 bases, and 22 bases lay between the germline ends. CDR1 is MDHEN, CDR2 SYDVKM, per germline. Here the CDR3 DNA reads TGTGCCAGCAGATCATGGGGGGGGCCCAAGGGTAATGAGCAGTTCTTC. Encoded protein: CASRSWGGPKGNEQFF.

This clone appeared a few times. V is TRBV24-1 and J is TRBJ2-1; 8 bases agree with TRBD2. V trimming: 4 bases; J trimming: 6 bases; junction bases outside the gene matches: 4. The CDR3 totals 14 residues. Germline CDR1 reads KGHDR; CDR2 reads SFDVKD. CDR3 DNA sequence: TGTGCCACCAGTGACAGGACTAGCCTCAATGAGCAGTTCTTC. Translating it yields CATSDRTSLNEQFF.

V and J are TRBV2 and TRBJ2-1; 7 nucleotides match TRBD2. Losses at the gene ends were 0 bases for V and 5 bases for J; bases not matched to a gene: 7. The CDR3 length is 16 residues. Germline CDR1 is SNHLY and CDR2 is FYNNEI. CDR3 sequence reads: CASSEARPSGNNEQFF. The CDR3 DNA is TGTGCCAGCAGTGAAGCGCGGCCTAGCGGTAACAATGAGCAGTTCTTC.

This clone was observed a single time. For the CDR3, the DNA is TGTGCCAGCAGCTTTGATACAAGAAGCTATGGCTACACCTTC. Protein: CASSFDTRSYGYTF. This sequence joins TRBV7-2 and TRBJ1-2; D ambiguous. The germline CDR1 and CDR2 sequences are SGHTA and FQGNSA. CDR3 length equals 14 residues. The V end lost 3 bases, the J end lost 4 bases, and 12 bases lay between the germline ends.

This rearrangement joins TRBV6-5 to TRBJ2-5, with D possibly matching TRBD2 (6 bases). V lost 5 bases and J lost 4, with 14 bases in between. Germline V gives CDR1 MNHEY, CDR2 SVGAGI. The CDR3 sequence is 14 residues long. CDR3 loop: CASSLGGPGETQYF. The CDR3 coding sequence is TGTGCCAGCAGTCTTGGAGGGCCGGGAGAGACCCAGTACTTC.

The rearrangement uses TRBV28 and TRBJ1-2, with D perhaps matching TRBD1 (5 bases). V was clipped by 4 bases and J by 4 bases, with 22 bases between them. The CDR3 runs to 17 residues. CDR1 is MDHEN, CDR2 SYDVKM, per germline. DNA of the CDR3: TGTGCCAGCAGTTCCTTCCCCGGGGCTCAAGATCGCTATGGCTACACCTTC. This gives the protein CASSSFPGAQDRYGYTF.

V is TRBV5-4 and J is TRBJ1-2, with D possibly being TRBD1 (6 bases). The CDR3 loop spans 15 amino acids. The germline V gene encodes CDR1 SGHNT and CDR2 YYREEE (reference sequence). V shed 0 bases and J shed 4 bases, with 13 bases lying between them. CDR3 in amino acids: CASSLGRGRGYGYTF. The CDR3 DNA sequence: TGTGCCAGCAGCTTGGGCCGGGGGCGAGGCTATGGCTACACCTTC.

The V and J genes are TRBV9 and TRBJ1-6; the match to TRBD1 covers 9 bases. Trimming took 4 bases from V and 9 from J; bases not matched to a gene: 2. The length of the CDR3 is 13 residues. Germline V CDR1 and CDR2: SGDLS, YYNGEE. In nucleotides, the CDR3 is TGTGCCAGCAGCTCGGGACAGGGTTCACCCCTCCACTTT. It encodes CASSSGQGSPLHF.

V usage is TRBV5-4 and J usage is TRBJ2-3; TRBD2 is a possible D gene (7 bases). The germline gives CDR1 SGHNT, CDR2 YYREEE (reference sequence). The CDR3 has 15 residues. With 3 bases removed from V and 5 bases from J, the gap between germline ends came to 16 bases. CDR3 nucleotide sequence: TGTGCCAGCAGCTCATTACAGGGAGGGGAAGATACGCAGTATTTT. Protein product: CASSSLQGGEDTQYF. Based on the CDR3 plus reference TRBV5-4 and TRBJ2-3, the full variable domain is ETGVTQSPTHLIKTRGQQVTLRCSSQSGHNTVSWYQQALGQGPQFIFQYYREEENGRGNFPPRFSGLQFPNYSSELNVNALELDDSALYLCASSSLQGGEDTQYFGPGTRLTVL.

This clone appeared once. This chain connects TRBV2 to TRBJ1-2, with TRBD1 matching over 7 bases. Germline trimming cut 7 bases from V and 4 bases from J; bases unmatched to any gene: 6. The CDR3 is 13 residues long. Looked up from germline, CDR1 is SNHLY and CDR2 is FYNNEI. The CDR3 nucleotides read TGTGCCAGCACCCGGGACAGCTCCTATGGCTACACCTTC. Protein: CASTRDSSYGYTF.

The J gene is TRBJ1-1, the V gene TRBV6-5, with TRBD1 as a possible D gene (5 bases). There are 14 residues in the CDR3. V gave up 6 bases and J gave up 0 bases, with 11 bases separating them. In germline, CDR1 is MNHEY, CDR2 SVGAGI. The CDR3 reads CASSSGQVNTEAFF. The CDR3 region has the DNA TGTGCCAGCAGCTCGGGGCAGGTGAACACTGAAGCTTTCTTT.

This chain connects TRBV6-1 to TRBJ1-1; no definite D call. Trimming stripped 2 bases from V and 5 bases from J, with 6 bases between. The germline V gene encodes CDR1 MNHNS and CDR2 SASEGT. The CDR3 extends over 12 amino acids. CDR3 DNA sequence: TGTGCCAGCAGTGAATGGGTTACTGAAGCTTTCTTT. Its protein product is CASSEWVTEAFF.

The CDR3: CASSSGTGLEKLFF. The CDR3 DNA follows: TGTGCCAGCAGTTCCGGGACAGGGCTGGAAAAACTGTTTTTT. This chain connects TRBV28 to TRBJ1-4; 9 bases align to TRBD1. This CDR3 has 14 amino acids. Germline loops: CDR1 MDHEN, CDR2 SYDVKM. Unmatched junction bases numbered 5, after V lost 4 bases and J lost 8 bases.

This rearrangement joins TRBV28 to TRBJ2-3; a possible D gene is TRBD1 (6 bases). V was pared by 5 bases and J by 0 bases, with 9 bases between. Germline V gives CDR1 MDHEN, CDR2 SYDVKM. This CDR3 comprises 14 residues. Here the CDR3 reads CASSQDSSTDTQYF. CDR3 nucleotides: TGTGCCAGCAGTCAGGACAGTAGCACAGATACGCAGTATTTT.

The rearrangement links TRBV11-2 to TRBJ1-1; no reliable D call. This CDR3 has 11 amino acids. Germline V gives CDR1 SGHAT, CDR2 FQNNGV. The V gene lost 1 base and the J gene lost 6 bases, with 3 bases spanning the gap. In nucleotides, the CDR3 is TGTGCCAGCAGCTTAGCCGCTGAAGCTTTCTTT. Translated, it gives CASSLAAEAFF.

This clone was detected only once. This rearrangement joins TRBV7-9 to TRBJ2-1; D not certain. Germline CDR1 SEHNR, CDR2 FQNEAQ (reference sequence). V lost 0 bases, J lost 5 bases, and 8 bases lay in between. This CDR3 contains 14 residues. In DNA form, the CDR3 reads TGTGCCAGCAGCTTAGCGCTCAGTAACAATGAGCAGTTCTTC. Translation gives CASSLALSNNEQFF.

The chain employs TRBV19 and TRBJ2-3; TRBD2 aligns across 11 bases. V shed 6 bases and J 0 bases; nucleotides not matched to a gene: 5. The CDR3 has 16 amino acids. Germline CDR1 reads LNHDA; CDR2 reads SQIVND (reference sequence). The CDR3 loop is CASRARLAGSTDTQYF. For the CDR3, the DNA is TGTGCCAGTAGGGCAAGACTAGCGGGGAGCACAGATACGCAGTATTTT.

This chain uses TRBV3-1 (or the pseudogene TRBV3-2) with TRBJ2-2; unclear D gene. V was pared by 5 bases and J by 0 bases, with 10 bases between. There are 15 residues in the CDR3. Germline CDR1 is LGHDT and CDR2 is YNNKEL (reference sequence). The DNA of the CDR3 is TGTGCCAGCAGCAGCTGGGCCCCGAACACCGGGGAGCTGTTTTTT. It is translated as CASSSWAPNTGELFF.

J is TRBJ2-7 and V is TRBV7-2, with a weak D call TRBD1 (5 bases). With 5 bases removed from V and 0 bases from J, the gap between germline ends came to 11 bases. Germline values: CDR1 SGHTA, CDR2 FQGNSA. The CDR3 runs to 14 residues. Written as DNA, the CDR3 is TGTGCCAGCAGCGCCGACAGAACCTCCTACGAGCAGTACTTC. Encoded protein: CASSADRTSYEQYF.